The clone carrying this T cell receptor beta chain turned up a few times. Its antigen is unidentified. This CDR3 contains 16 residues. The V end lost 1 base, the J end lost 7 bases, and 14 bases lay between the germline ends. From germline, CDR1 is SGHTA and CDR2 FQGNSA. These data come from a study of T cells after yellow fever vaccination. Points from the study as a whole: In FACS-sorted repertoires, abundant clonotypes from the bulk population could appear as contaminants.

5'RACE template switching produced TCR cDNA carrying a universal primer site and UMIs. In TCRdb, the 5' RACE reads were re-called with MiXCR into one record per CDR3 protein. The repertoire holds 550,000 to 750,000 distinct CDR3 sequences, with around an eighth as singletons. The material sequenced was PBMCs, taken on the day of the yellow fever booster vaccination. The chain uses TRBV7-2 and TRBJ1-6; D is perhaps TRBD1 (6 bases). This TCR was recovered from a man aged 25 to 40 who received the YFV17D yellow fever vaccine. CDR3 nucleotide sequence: TGTGCCAGCAGCTTAGTAGCAGGACAGAGGAATTCACCCCTCCACTTT. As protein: CASSLVAGQRNSPLHF.